This entry describes one T cell receptor (beta chain). Its antigen is not known. These data are taken from a study of CD8 T cells in ankylosing spondylitis. Study-wide results and limits: Reportedly, significant enrichment of disease-linked clones occurred in matched ankylosing spondylitis synovial fluid. Those disease-linked clones were CD8+; they were also relatively rare in peripheral blood. Certain motif variants had earlier been reported in reactive arthritis synovial fluid and blood. A TCR beta motif of eight or nine highly homologous variants seemed to mark ankylosing spondylitis blood.

CDR3 size: 13 residues. Deletions cut 3 bases from V and 5 bases from J, with 11 bases between. Germline loops: CDR1 ENHRY, CDR2 SYGVKD. For TCR beta, libraries came from quantitative 5'-RACE with molecular barcodes. Using its own MiXCR run on the 5' RACE reads, TCRdb lists one record per CDR3 protein. This sample carries more than 250,000 distinct CDR3 sequences, roughly 8% of them seen once, and the ten largest clones take roughly 15%. Sequencing used blood, either unsorted or a sorted T cell fraction (not recorded which). The sequence was obtained from a male donor with ankylosing spondylitis. The chain combines TRBV10-3 with TRBJ2-7; D is possibly TRBD1 (6 bases). This CDR3 reads CAISDEQGHEQYF. DNA of the CDR3: TGTGCCATCAGTGATGAACAGGGCCACGAGCAGTACTTC.